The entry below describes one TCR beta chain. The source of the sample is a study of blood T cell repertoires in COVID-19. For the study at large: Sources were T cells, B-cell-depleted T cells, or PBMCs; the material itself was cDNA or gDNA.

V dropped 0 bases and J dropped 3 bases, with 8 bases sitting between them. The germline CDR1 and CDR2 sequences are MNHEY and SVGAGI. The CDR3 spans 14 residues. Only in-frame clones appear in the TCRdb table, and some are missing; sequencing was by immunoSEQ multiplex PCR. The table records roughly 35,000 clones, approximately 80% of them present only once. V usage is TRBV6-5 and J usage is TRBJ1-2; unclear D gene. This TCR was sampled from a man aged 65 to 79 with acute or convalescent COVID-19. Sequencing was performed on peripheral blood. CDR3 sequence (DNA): TGTGCCAGCAGTTACTCGACGGGTGACTATGGCTACACCTTC. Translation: CASSYSTGDYGYTF.